This is a list of T cell receptor beta chains from one sample in a study of T cell clonotyping in hematopoietic cell transplantation. Sequenced by immunoSEQ multiplex PCR; TCRdb stores in-frame clones only, minus some. The data hold 5,000 to 6,000 clones, with 25% to 40% observed a single time. The source was peripheral blood mononuclear cells, collected before stem cell transplant. These receptors were taken from a man in his forties or fifties with myelofibrosis. Some clones in this sample may be carry-over from other donors' samples. The conserved cysteine and the conserved F or W are not part of the CDR3 here. A D gene is named only where the DNA matches it firmly.

v_call,d_call,j_call,cdr3_aa
TRBV30,-,TRBJ1-2,AWSVLGGYT
TRBV6-5,-,TRBJ2-5,ASSPGETQY
TRBV30,-,TRBJ1-1,AWSGGGIEAF
TRBV5-6,-,TRBJ2-7,ASSLPIGEQY
TRBV2,-,TRBJ2-7,ASTRTGTSYEQY
TRBV7-2,-,TRBJ1-2,ASSLLRGNGYT
TRBV6-5,-,TRBJ2-7,ASSYSVTLYEQY
TRBV6-1,-,TRBJ1-5,ATLEEEPQH
TRBV28,-,TRBJ1-5,ASSLGNQPQH
TRBV5-6,TRBD2,TRBJ2-7,ASSLGEGGHAYEQY
TRBV7-2,TRBD1,TRBJ2-7,ASTGTGGNYEQY
TRBV25-1,-,TRBJ1-6,ASSEQGRNSPLH